This is a list of T cell receptor beta chains from one sample in a study of cytomegalovirus exposure and HLA in healthy donors. Using immunoSEQ multiplex PCR, the repertoire was profiled, and TCRdb retains in-frame clones only, with some absent. This sample has some 130,000 clones, with under 10% found just once. Sequenced: PBMCs. Source of these receptors: a woman aged 40 to 50 in good health and CMV-seropositive. Each CDR3 is given with its conserved first and last residue. A D gene is named only where the DNA matches it firmly. Clone sizes are given selectively: once, few, many, or a class where the clone is expanded.

length	size	D	V	J	CDR3	DNA
16	few	-	TRBV5-1	TRBJ2-7	CASSQRTSRQSGEQYF	TGCGCCAGCAGCCAACGGACCTCCCGACAGTCTGGCGAGCAGTACTTC
16	-	TRBD2	TRBV28	TRBJ2-3	CASMGGERGYTDTQYF	TGTGCCAGCATGGGGGGCGAGCGGGGGTATACAGATACGCAGTATTTT
15	few	-	TRBV4-1	TRBJ2-7	CASSIDRTDDYEQYF	TGCGCCAGTTCCATTGATCGGACAGATGACTACGAGCAGTACTTC
15	few	-	TRBV7-8	TRBJ1-6	CASGGGFNYNSPLHF	TGTGCCAGCGGGGGCGGTTTTAACTATAATTCACCCCTCCACTTT
17	few	-	TRBV4-2	TRBJ2-6	CASSQAQGGAGANVLTF	TGTGCCAGCAGCCAAGCACAGGGGGGGGCTGGGGCCAACGTCCTGACTTTC
15	few	-	TRBV19	TRBJ1-5	CASSITGEDNQPQHF	TGTGCCAGTAGTATTACGGGGGAGGACAATCAGCCCCAGCATTTT
17	few	TRBD2	TRBV9	TRBJ2-1	CASSVRGTGGPGNEQFF	TGTGCCAGCAGCGTCCGGGGAACGGGGGGGCCAGGAAATGAGCAGTTCTTC
14	few	-	TRBV6-1	TRBJ1-2	CASSEVAGARGYTF	TGTGCCAGCAGTGAAGTTGCGGGGGCGAGAGGCTACACCTTC
14	-	-	TRBV2	TRBJ2-7	CATQGASGSYEQYF	TGTGCCACTCAAGGGGCCTCCGGGTCTTACGAGCAGTACTTC
14	-	TRBD2	TRBV6-1	TRBJ2-5	CASKGGGAVETQYF	TGTGCCAGCAAGGGCGGGGGGGCGGTAGAGACCCAGTACTTC
14	-	-	TRBV6-6	TRBJ2-2	CASSPGTWSGELFF	TGTGCCAGCAGTCCCGGGACTTGGAGTGGGGAGCTGTTTTTT
14	few	-	TRBV5-1	TRBJ2-2	CASSLDLGTGELFF	TGCGCCAGCAGCTTGGACCTCGGCACCGGGGAGCTGTTTTTT
12	-	TRBD1	TRBV10-3	TRBJ2-7	CATADRSYEQYF	TGTGCCACCGCGGACAGGAGCTACGAGCAGTACTTC
13	-	-	TRBV7-2	TRBJ2-7	CASSPSVNYEQYF	TGTGCCAGCAGCCCGTCAGTTAACTACGAGCAGTACTTC
13	few	-	TRBV6-6	TRBJ2-1	CASSLGQNNEQFF	TGTGCCAGCAGTTTGGGGCAGAACAATGAGCAGTTCTTC
17	few	TRBD1	TRBV19	TRBJ1-1	CASTAGRQGATNTEAFF	TGTGCCAGTACTGCGGGGCGACAGGGGGCGACTAACACTGAAGCTTTCTTT
13	few	TRBD2	TRBV5-1	TRBJ2-5	CASAGTSRETQYF	TGCGCCAGCGCCGGGACTAGCAGGGAGACCCAGTACTTC
16	few	TRBD1	TRBV27	TRBJ2-7	CASSLTGTGGTYEQYF	TGTGCCAGCAGTTTAACCGGGACAGGGGGGACCTACGAGCAGTACTTC
18	-	TRBD1	TRBV11-2	TRBJ2-5	CASSLADPGQGQEETQYF	TGTGCCAGCAGCTTAGCCGATCCGGGACAGGGACAGGAAGAGACCCAGTACTTC
12	-	-	TRBV5-4	TRBJ2-1	CASSPRRGEQFF	TGTGCCAGCAGCCCCCGGCGAGGGGAGCAGTTCTTC
17	-	TRBD2	TRBV4-1	TRBJ2-7	CASSQLDMGLARHEQYF	TGCGCCAGCAGCCAATTAGATATGGGACTAGCGAGGCACGAGCAGTACTTC
16	-	-	TRBV5-3	TRBJ1-1	CARSGRGGTLNTEAFF	TGTGCCAGAAGCGGCCGGGGGGGGACCCTGAACACTGAAGCTTTCTTT
12	-	-	TRBV7-2	TRBJ1-2	CASSTQQGGYTF	TGTGCCAGCAGCACCCAACAGGGAGGCTACACCTTC
15	few	-	TRBV7-9	TRBJ1-2	CASSLSGEGTQGYTF	TGTGCCAGCAGCCTAAGTGGGGAGGGGACTCAAGGCTACACCTTC
16	-	TRBD2	TRBV6-1	TRBJ2-3	CASSEVSGGSTDTQYF	TGTGCCAGCAGTGAGGTTAGCGGGGGGTCTACAGATACGCAGTATTTT
23	-	-	TRBV21-1	TRBJ2-3	CASSKGPGQDIRGAATHTDTQYF	TGTGCCAGCAGCAAAGGGCCGGGACAGGATATACGCGGGGCCGCGACTCACACAGATACGCAGTATTTT
14	few	-	TRBV5-1	TRBJ2-2	CASSPQGNRGELFF	TGCGCCAGCAGCCCACAGGGAAATCGCGGGGAGCTGTTTTTT
13	-	-	TRBV6-5	TRBJ1-3	CASSSSAGNTIYF	TGTGCCAGCAGCTCCTCAGCGGGAAACACCATATATTTT
13	few	-	TRBV5-4	TRBJ1-4	CASSLEGVEKLFF	TGTGCCAGCAGCTTGGAAGGGGTGGAAAAACTGTTTTTT
14	-	TRBD1	TRBV7-2	TRBJ2-5	CASSLYPRGETQYF	TGTGCCAGCAGCTTATACCCCAGGGGGGAGACCCAGTACTTC
18	few	TRBD1	TRBV4-2	TRBJ1-4	CASSQVRGRVEANEKLFF	TGTGCCAGCAGCCAAGTCAGGGGGCGGGTGGAAGCTAATGAAAAACTGTTTTTT
13	few	TRBD1	TRBV27	TRBJ2-5	CASSMDREETQYF	TGTGCCAGCAGTATGGACAGGGAAGAGACCCAGTACTTC
16	-	TRBD1	TRBV4-2	TRBJ1-2	CASSQDGQGGGKSYTF	TGTGCCAGCAGCCAAGACGGTCAGGGGGGTGGAAAAAGCTACACCTTC
16	-	-	TRBV5-1	TRBJ2-7	CASSPGGAGGSYEQYF	TGCGCCAGCAGCCCGGGAGGGGCAGGGGGTTCCTACGAGCAGTACTTC
15	-	-	TRBV6-5	TRBJ1-5	CASRREGGSNQPQHF	TGTGCCAGTCGAAGGGAGGGAGGGAGCAATCAGCCCCAGCATTTT
15	-	TRBD1	TRBV5-1	TRBJ1-6	CASSLGQGWNSPLHF	TGCGCCAGCAGCTTGGGACAGGGTTGGAATTCACCCCTCCACTTT
13	-	TRBD1	TRBV5-1	TRBJ1-2	CASSQQGSNGYTF	TGCGCCAGCAGTCAACAGGGGAGTAATGGCTACACCTTC
15	-	-	TRBV5-4	TRBJ1-5	CASSLDLAGGQPQHF	TGTGCCAGCAGCTTGGACCTGGCGGGTGGTCAGCCCCAGCATTTT
16	-	-	TRBV7-3	TRBJ2-1	CASSRGHTATYNEQFF	TGTGCCAGCAGCCGGGGACATACAGCGACCTACAATGAGCAGTTCTTC
15	medium-sized	-	TRBV12-5	TRBJ2-3	CASGLLGAEPDTQYF	TGTGCTAGTGGTTTGCTAGGGGCAGAACCAGATACGCAGTATTTT
15	few	-	TRBV6-6	TRBJ2-1	CASRGGVSSYNEQFF	TGTGCCAGCAGGGGAGGTGTGAGCTCCTACAATGAGCAGTTCTTC
14	-	-	TRBV11-2	TRBJ1-2	CASSPWSAIYGYTF	TGTGCCAGCAGCCCCTGGAGTGCTATCTATGGCTACACCTTC
13	few	-	TRBV9	TRBJ2-3	CASSFTQADTQYF	TGTGCCAGCAGCTTTACCCAGGCGGATACGCAGTATTTT
15	few	-	TRBV6-5	TRBJ2-7	CASRPTMIVTYEQYF	TGTGCCAGCAGGCCGACTATGATTGTTACCTACGAGCAGTACTTC
14	few	TRBD1	TRBV2	TRBJ2-1	CASSAQGEMDEQFF	TGTGCCAGCAGTGCCCAGGGGGAAATGGATGAGCAGTTCTTC
15	few	-	TRBV2	TRBJ2-3	CASSEAGGNTDTQYF	TGTGCCAGCAGTGAAGCGGGGGGTAACACAGATACGCAGTATTTT
16	-	-	TRBV13	TRBJ1-2	CASSLTGRASNYGYTF	TGTGCCAGCAGCTTAACGGGCAGGGCGTCCAACTATGGCTACACCTTC
13	few	-	TRBV5-4	TRBJ1-1	CASSWGGNTEAFF	TGTGCCAGCAGCTGGGGGGGAAACACTGAAGCTTTCTTT
16	few	-	TRBV15	TRBJ2-5	CATSGGPVLAQETQYF	TGTGCCACCAGCGGAGGGCCCGTGTTAGCTCAGGAGACCCAGTACTTC